The sequence of this T cell receptor beta chain was determined in a study of cytomegalovirus exposure and HLA in healthy donors. The ends lost 4 bases at V and 3 bases at J; junction bases unmatched: 9. The CDR3 is made up of 15 amino acids. CDR1 and CDR2 from the germline V gene are SGDLS and YYNGEE. Using immunoSEQ multiplex PCR, the repertoire was profiled, and TCRdb retains in-frame clones only, with some absent. The sample lists 150,000 to 200,000 clones, around 85% occurring once. The receptor comes from a man younger than 40 in good health and CMV-seropositive. The J gene is TRBJ1-1, the V gene TRBV9; 7 positions agree with TRBD1. Sequencing was done on a sample of PBMCs. CDR3 region: CASSPTGNWDTEAFF. Here the CDR3 DNA reads TGTGCCAGCAGCCCGACAGGGAATTGGGACACTGAAGCTTTCTTT.